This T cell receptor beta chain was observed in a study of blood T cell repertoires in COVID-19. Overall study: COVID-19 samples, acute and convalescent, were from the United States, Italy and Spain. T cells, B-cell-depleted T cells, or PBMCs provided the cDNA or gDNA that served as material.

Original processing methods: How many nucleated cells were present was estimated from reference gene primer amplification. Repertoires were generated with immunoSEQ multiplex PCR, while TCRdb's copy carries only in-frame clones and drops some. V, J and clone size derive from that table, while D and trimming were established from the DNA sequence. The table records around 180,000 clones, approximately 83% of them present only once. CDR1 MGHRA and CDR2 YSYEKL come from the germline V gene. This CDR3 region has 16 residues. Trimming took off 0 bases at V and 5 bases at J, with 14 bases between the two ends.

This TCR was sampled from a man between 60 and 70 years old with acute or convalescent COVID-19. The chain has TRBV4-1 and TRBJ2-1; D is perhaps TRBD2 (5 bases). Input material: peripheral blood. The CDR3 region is CASSQDHQRRNNEQFF. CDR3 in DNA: TGCGCCAGCAGCCAAGATCACCAGCGGAGAAACAATGAGCAGTTCTTC.